These 18 T cell receptor beta chains were all obtained from the same sample, sequenced in a study of cytomegalovirus exposure and HLA in healthy donors. Primers included in the PCR were 60 Vbeta and 13 Jbeta primers. The method was immunoSEQ multiplex PCR; TCRdb's version includes in-frame clones alone and lacks a portion of them. The sample records 130,000 or so clones, roughly 79% being singletons. The source material was PBMCs. The receptor set was obtained from a man under 40 in good health and CMV-seronegative.

The genes are TRBV6-6 and TRBJ2-1; 12 nucleotides align to TRBD2. Germline CDR1 MNHNY, CDR2 SVGAGI (reference sequence). The CDR3 length is 14 residues. J lost 8 bases, V lost 6 bases, and 5 bases had no gene match. The CDR3 reads CASRLAGGGYEQFF. The CDR3 DNA follows: TGTGCCAGCAGACTAGCGGGAGGTGGGTATGAGCAGTTCTTC.

This clone was picked up one time. The chain recombines TRBV18 with TRBJ2-1; the match to TRBD1 covers 7 bases. This CDR3 spans 18 amino acids. Unmatched junction bases numbered 19, after V lost 6 bases and J lost 5 bases. In germline, CDR1 is KGHSH, CDR2 LQKENI. The CDR3 region is CASSSTETGISVDNEQFF. As DNA, the CDR3 is TGTGCCAGCTCGTCAACGGAGACAGGGATTTCGGTTGACAATGAGCAGTTCTTC.

This rearrangement joins TRBV9 to TRBJ2-7; TRBD1 matches at 9 bases. CDR1 and CDR2 (germline): SGDLS, YYNGEE. V shed 4 bases and J 2 bases; nucleotides not matched to a gene: 4. This CDR3 is built from 14 residues. As DNA, the CDR3 is TGTGCCAGCAGCTACCGGGACAGGGCCTACGAGCAGTACTTC. It encodes CASSYRDRAYEQYF.

The rearrangement links TRBV11-2 to TRBJ1-1; 11 positions agree with TRBD1. With V trimmed by 3 bases and J by 0 bases, 3 bases remained unmatched. CDR1 is SGHAT and CDR2 is FQNNGV in the germline V gene. This CDR3 comprises 16 residues. This CDR3 reads CASSLRTGGMNTEAFF. The CDR3 region has the DNA TGTGCCAGCAGCTTGCGGACAGGGGGCATGAACACTGAAGCTTTCTTT. The whole variable domain, filled in from reference TRBV11-2 and TRBJ1-1, reads EAGVAQSPRYKIIEKRQSVAFWCNPISGHATLYWYQQILGQGPKLLIQFQNNGVVDDSQLPKDRFSAERLKGVDSTLKIQPAKLEDSAVYLCASSLRTGGMNTEAFFGQGTRLTVV.

The chain uses TRBV7-2 and TRBJ1-4, with TRBD1 identical over 7 bases. J gave up 5 bases and V 4 bases, and 7 bases lay outside the gene matches. This CDR3 region has 15 residues. From germline, CDR1 is SGHTA and CDR2 FQGNSA. In DNA form, the CDR3 reads TGTGCCAGCAGCTCGGGGGACAGTCTAAATGAAAAACTGTTTTTT. This gives the protein CASSSGDSLNEKLFF.

V gene TRBV4-2 combines with J gene TRBJ2-2; 16 bases agree with TRBD2. The CDR3 loop spans 20 amino acids. CDR1 LGHNA and CDR2 YNFKEQ come from the germline V gene. The junction had 7 bases not matched to a gene; V was cut back by 3 bases and J by 0 bases. The CDR3 region has the DNA TGTGCCAGCAGCCAGGCCCCGGGACTAGCGGGGGGGCCGAACACCGGGGAGCTGTTTTTT. It codes for CASSQAPGLAGGPNTGELFF.

This chain connects TRBV28 to TRBJ1-5; 7 positions match TRBD1. CDR3 length equals 15 residues. With 2 bases clipped from V and 5 bases from J, the junction kept 6 bases outside the gene matches. Germline V CDR1 and CDR2: MDHEN, SYDVKM. In DNA, the CDR3 is TGTGCCAGCAGTTTAGGCGGGACAGACCATCAGCCCCAGCATTTT. This gives the protein CASSLGGTDHQPQHF.

J is TRBJ1-1 and V is TRBV27, with D hard to call. Per germline, CDR1 MNHEY and CDR2 SMNVEV (reference sequence). The CDR3 runs to 12 residues. V lost 9 bases to trimming and J lost 11 bases, with 19 bases between them. In nucleotides, the CDR3 is TGTGCCAGTAACTCCCCGGGTCATCGTGCTTTCTTT. Amino acids: CASNSPGHRAFF.

Regarding this clone: Other DNA sequences within the sample encode an identical CDR3. This chain uses TRBV6-6 with TRBJ2-7; tentatively, D is TRBD1 (5 bases). V shed 5 bases and J shed 0 bases, with 8 bases lying between them. Germline loops: CDR1 MNHNY, CDR2 SVGAGI (reference sequence). The CDR3 covers 13 residues. The CDR3 region is CASSTDSSYEQYF. Here the CDR3 DNA reads TGTGCCAGCAGTACCGACAGCTCCTACGAGCAGTACTTC.

The chain combines TRBV7-3 with TRBJ2-7, with D tentatively TRBD1 (5 bases). V was clipped by 0 bases and J by 3 bases, with 9 bases between them. Per the germline V gene, CDR1 is SGHTA and CDR2 is FQGTGA. The CDR3 spans 14 residues. CDR3 sequence (DNA): TGTGCCAGCAGCTTAACAGGCAGGGACTACGAGCAGTACTTC. Encoded protein: CASSLTGRDYEQYF.

V is TRBV27 and J is TRBJ1-2; D may be TRBD1 (6 bases). Germline V lookup: CDR1 MNHEY, CDR2 SMNVEV (reference sequence). CDR3 length equals 13 residues. The V end lost 5 bases, the J end lost 6 bases, and 13 bases lay between the germline ends. CDR3 region: CASSASGADGYTF. CDR3 nucleotide sequence: TGTGCCAGCAGTGCGTCAGGGGCAGATGGCTACACCTTC.

This clone came up many times. The rearrangement joins TRBV4-3 to TRBJ1-1; D remains unclear. The germline V gene has CDR1 LGHNA and CDR2 YSLEER. V was clipped by 1 base and J by 4 bases, with 10 bases between them. CDR3 size: 14 residues. In nucleotides, the CDR3 is TGCGCCAGCAGCCAAGGATTCGGTCTCACTGAAGCTTTCTTT. Amino acids: CASSQGFGLTEAFF.

This clone was seen a single time. This chain joins TRBV15 and TRBJ1-2; TRBD1 might be the D (5 bases). CDR3 length: 14 residues. V lost 0 bases to trimming and J lost 5 bases, with 10 bases between them. CDR1 and CDR2 (germline): LNHNV, YYDKDF (reference sequence). CDR3 coding DNA: TGTGCCACCAGCAGAGAAGACAGACTTTATGGCTACACCTTC. Translation gives CATSREDRLYGYTF. The whole variable domain, filled in from reference TRBV15 and TRBJ1-2, reads DAMVIQNPRYQVTQFGKPVTLSCSQTLNHNVMYWYQQKSSQAPKLLFHYYDKDFNNEADTPDNFQSRRPNTSFCFLDIRSPGLGDTAMYLCATSREDRLYGYTFGSGTRLTVV.

V gene TRBV10-3 combines with J gene TRBJ1-1; D not resolved. The germline V and J ends were trimmed by 0 bases and 3 bases, with 11 bases remaining between them. The CDR3 extends over 15 amino acids. Germline V gene data show CDR1 as ENHRY and CDR2 as SYGVKD. CDR3 loop: CAISESTRQYTEAFF. CDR3 coding DNA: TGTGCCATCAGTGAGTCGACGAGACAATACACTGAAGCTTTCTTT.

The DNA for the CDR3 is TGCGCCAGCAGCCAAGATTGGGGACTAGCGGGAGGCCTAAACCTTAGCACAGATACGCAGTATTTT. This codes for CASSQDWGLAGGLNLSTDTQYF. The gene calls are TRBV4-3 and TRBJ2-3, with 15 nucleotides matching TRBD2. Germline CDR1 is LGHNA and CDR2 is YSLEER. The CDR3 sequence is 22 residues long. J was trimmed by 0 bases and V by 0 bases; bases with no gene match: 13.

This clone occurred once. The chain couples TRBV5-5 to TRBJ2-7; D is possibly TRBD2 (6 bases). Trimming left V 4 bases short and J 3 bases short, with 14 bases between. CDR3 length: 14 amino acids. CDR1 and CDR2 (germline): SGHKS, YYEKEE (reference sequence). CDR3 in DNA: TGTGCCAGCAGCAAGCCGGGACTCCTCTACGAGCAGTACTTC. Amino acids: CASSKPGLLYEQYF.

The rearrangement joins TRBV6-1 to TRBJ1-5; 7 bases map to TRBD1. Germline-derived CDR1 and CDR2 are MNHNS and SASEGT. V lost 2 bases, J lost 4 bases, and 5 bases stayed unmatched. The CDR3 runs 15 residues. The chain's CDR3 is CASSEPKQGNQPQHF. As DNA, the CDR3 is TGTGCCAGCAGTGAACCTAAACAGGGGAATCAGCCCCAGCATTTT.

The V gene is TRBV4-3, the J gene TRBJ1-6, with D tentatively TRBD1 (5 bases). The germline gives CDR1 LGHNA, CDR2 YSLEER. Between the trimmed V and J ends, which lost 0 bases and 8 bases, there was a span of 23 bases. This CDR3 is 19 amino acids long. The chain's CDR3 is CASSQDQARVYGIDSPLHF. The CDR3 DNA is TGCGCCAGCAGCCAAGATCAGGCCAGGGTTTATGGGATCGATTCACCCCTCCACTTT.